What follows are 10 T cell receptor beta chains derived from one specimen sequenced in a study of tumor and adjacent non-tumor tissue in lung cancer. This sample's RNA came from whole unsorted tissue. Three rounds of nested PCR, following a modified ARM-PCR protocol, produced the TCRbeta library. TCRdb recomputed calls from the multiplex PCR reads with MiXCR, one row per CDR3 protein. The sample includes roughly 93,000 distinct CDR3 sequences, about 66% of them seen just once. Sequenced material: lung tumor tissue. These TCRs come from a man aged 55 to 70 with non-small cell lung cancer.

Comments on this clonotype: One junction end does not reproduce the germline sequence, and a read error may be involved. The chain employs TRBV11-3 and TRBJ2-1; D is uncertain. This CDR3 is 16 amino acids long. From germline, CDR1 is SGHNT and CDR2 YENEEA. The CDR3 sequence: CTSSPARRSTYNEQFF. CDR3 nucleotides: TGTACCAGCAGCCCCGCCAGGAGAAGCACCTACAATGAGCAGTTCTTC.

In the case of this clonotype: This likely comes from a read error, as the CDR3 has no conserved phenylalanine or tryptophan at its end. No DNA is shown, since the ends of the CDR3 on it are uncertain; the CDR3 is the one TCRdb lists. V is TRBV4-2 and J is TRBJ2-1; the DNA was not compared with TRBD2, the D call given in the table. The CDR3 is 15 amino acids in total, end residues counted. CDR1 and CDR2 (germline): LGHNA, YNFKEQ. This CDR3 is CASSRGLAGVNEQFL.

This clonotype was recorded many times. V usage is TRBV10-3 and J usage is TRBJ1-2; possible D gene TRBD1, 5 bases. Germline-derived CDR1 and CDR2 are ENHRY and SYGVKD. The germline V and J ends were trimmed by 4 bases and 2 bases, with 5 bases remaining between them. The CDR3 has 12 amino acids. Here the CDR3 DNA reads TGTGCCATCAGTGGGACAAACTATGGCTACACCTTC. Its protein product is CAISGTNYGYTF.

The CDR3 DNA sequence: TGTGCCAGCATGAGACTAGCGGGGGCTACAGATACGCAGTATTTT. Translating it yields CASMRLAGATDTQYF. The chain links TRBV12-3 or TRBV12-4 to TRBJ2-3; 12 bases map to TRBD2. The V segment lost 7 bases and the J segment 3 bases; nucleotides outside the gene matches: 5. The CDR3 runs to 15 residues.

This clonotype was detected only a few times. A clone one base away is much larger, so this may be a read error. V usage is TRBV6-1 and J usage is TRBJ2-1; D possibly matches TRBD1 or TRBD2 (5 bases each). Germline lookup yields CDR1 MNHNS and CDR2 SASEGT. The CDR3 length is 13 residues. The CDR3 loop is CASRTWGSNEQSF. In DNA, the CDR3 is TGTGCCAGCAGAACCTGGGGGTCAAATGAGCAGTCCTTC.

Turning to this clonotype: One end of the junction is discordant with germline, which a read error may explain. The V call is TRBV4-3, the J call TRBJ2-3, with a possible D match to TRBD1 (5 bases). Germline loops: CDR1 LGHNA, CDR2 YSLEER. CDR3 size: 14 residues. This chain's CDR3 is CTSSQVGAVYTQYF. CDR3 in DNA: TGCACCAGCAGCCAAGTTGGGGCCGTGTATACGCAGTATTTT.

The chain recombines TRBV7-2 with TRBJ1-6; D not certain. V shed 1 base and J shed 7 bases, with 5 bases lying between them. This CDR3 has 13 residues. CDR1 is SGHTA, CDR2 FQGNSA, per germline. The CDR3 DNA is TGTGCCAGCAGCTTAGGGGTGAATTCACCCCTCCACTTT. It specifies CASSLGVNSPLHF.

V and J are TRBV4-1 and TRBJ2-3, with TRBD2 matching 10 bases. V shed 8 bases and J 8 bases; nucleotides not matched to a gene: 19. Germline assignment: CDR1 MGHRA and CDR2 YSYEKL. The CDR3 runs 17 residues. The CDR3 coding sequence is TGCGCCAGCGGCAAAGGGAGGCGACTAGCGGGTGTCGGTACGCAGTATTTT. Its translation is CASGKGRRLAGVGTQYF.

This clonotype was observed a few times. A single base separates this from a much larger clone, so it may be a read error. This chain uses TRBV29-1 with TRBJ1-2; no reliable D call. Germline V gene sequence: CDR1 SQVTM, CDR2 ANQGSEA. This CDR3 has 13 residues. V was trimmed by 0 bases and J by 3 bases, leaving 8 bases between them. For the CDR3, the DNA is TGCAGCGTTGAAGAACTCCGGGACTATGGCTACACCTTC. Its protein is CSVEELRDYGYTF.

V gene TRBV20-1 combines with J gene TRBJ2-4; 7 nucleotides line up with TRBD2. In germline, CDR1 is DFQATT, CDR2 SNEGSKA (reference sequence). The J segment lost 4 bases and the V segment lost 3 bases, leaving 3 bases of the junction unmatched. CDR3 size: 13 residues. The CDR3 region has the DNA TGCAGTGCTAGGGGAGGGATGAAAAACATTCAGTACTTC. This encodes CSARGGMKNIQYF.